The count of the clone carrying this T cell receptor (beta chain) is one. The antigen is not known. This specimen belongs to a study of CD8+ T cells in alopecia areata. Treatment indicated: oral pan-JAK inhibitor, 5-10 mg twice daily. This CDR3 spans 9 amino acids. Germline V gives CDR1 SQVTM, CDR2 ANQGSEA. V lost 4 bases and J 11 bases, leaving 8 bases between the germline ends. The sequencing template was cDNA reverse transcribed from extracted RNA. Repertoires were generated with immunoSEQ multiplex PCR, while TCRdb's copy carries only in-frame clones and drops some. The data show about 190,000 clones, about 65% seen once. Points from the study as a whole: The study found that many expanded lesional clones persisted in scalp and blood during tofacitinib.

The TCR was taken from a human donor with alopecia areata. Specimen: CD4+ T cells sorted from blood, collected at approximately week 50, from a patient treated with tofacitinib. V gene TRBV29-1 combines with J gene TRBJ1-1; no clear D gene. CDR3 in amino acids: CSVGMGAFF. The CDR3 DNA reads TGCAGCGTTGGTATGGGGGCTTTCTTT. The complete variable domain, with remaining parts taken from reference TRBV29-1 and TRBJ1-1, reads SAVISQKPSRDICQRGTSLTIQCQVDSQVTMMFWYRQQPGQSLTLIATANQGSEATYESGFVIDKFPISRPNLTFSTLTVSNMSPEDSSIYLCSVGMGAFFGQGTRLTVV.